This T cell receptor beta chain was profiled in a study of neoadjuvant anti-PD-1 for oral cavity cancer. Study background: Around day 43, patients without progression received a fourth nivolumab dose before surgery.

Study-level findings and limits: Each response group had just a few patients in TCR analyses.

Time point described: after neoadjuvant nivolumab, at surgical resection. Blood cells were analyzed directly, without culture or expansion. A remark on this clone: Antigen: not known.

Trimming removed 5 bases from V and 0 bases from J; junction bases left unmatched: 4. The CDR3 covers 15 residues. Germline CDR1 is LNHDA and CDR2 is SQIVND (reference sequence). The repertoire was sequenced with immunoSEQ multiplex PCR; TCRdb's copy has only in-frame clones and lacks some. Of fewer than 15,000 clones detected, 65% to 80% appear once; the ten largest clones hold 2.5% to 3.5%. The rearrangement joins TRBV19 to TRBJ2-7, with 10 bases aligning to TRBD2. This TCR was recovered from a person aged 35-79 years with oral cavity squamous cell carcinoma. The starting material was PBMCs, obtained after nivolumab (anti-PD-1) treatment. The DNA for the CDR3 is TGTGCCAGTAGTCGGGGACTAGCGCACTCCTACGAGCAGTACTTC. Translation: CASSRGLAHSYEQYF.